This TCR beta chain derives from a study of blood T cell repertoires in COVID-19. Overall study context: Sources were T cells, B-cell-depleted T cells, or PBMCs; the material itself was cDNA or gDNA.

Sequencing was performed with immunoSEQ multiplex PCR; in TCRdb, only in-frame clones are kept and a portion is missing. The table shows some 96,000 clones, with roughly 80% occurring only once. Sequences were obtained from peripheral blood. This clonotype was sampled from a man between 45 and 60 years old with active or convalescent COVID-19.

CDR3: CASSFTTGMALEQYF. The CDR3 DNA follows: TGTGCCAGCAGCTTCACGACAGGGATGGCCCTCGAGCAGTACTTC. This rearrangement joins TRBV5-4 to TRBJ2-7; 7 nucleotides agree with TRBD1. The length of the CDR3 is 15 residues. The germline gives CDR1 SGHNT, CDR2 YYREEE (reference sequence). V shed 2 bases, J shed 6 bases, and the junction held 11 bases outside the gene matches. Supplemented by reference TRBV5-4 and TRBJ2-7, the full variable domain reads ETGVTQSPTHLIKTRGQQVTLRCSSQSGHNTVSWYQQALGQGPQFIFQYYREEENGRGNFPPRFSGLQFPNYSSELNVNALELDDSALYLCASSFTTGMALEQYFGPGTRLTVT.